This entry is about one TCR beta chain. Its antigen is currently not known. No quality values exist for individual bases; no much larger clone is one base distant. CDR1 and CDR2 were assigned from the germline V gene as MGHDK and SYGVNS. The CDR3 holds 14 amino acids from the cysteine to the phenylalanine. Kept here is only the CDR3 DNA, which spans 42 bases and is read in frame from base 1. Deletion took 6 bases off V and 2 bases off J, with a span of 12 bases between the germline ends. The data originate from a study of T cells in tuberculosis (dated by TCRdb to the late 2010s). The study in broad terms: To characterize T cells specific for the mycobacterial lipid antigen glucose monomycolate (GMM), the study used CD1B tetramers together with high-throughput TCR immunosequencing. IGRA-negative adolescents, IGRA-positive adolescents with latent tuberculosis and adults with active tuberculosis, more than 9 per group, were compared in a South African clinical cohort.

Study-wide findings and limitations: Active tuberculosis TCR-alpha repertoires showed smaller mean NN-distances to GMM-specific TCRs than IGRA-negative controls, suggesting clonal expansion of these TCRs. Which clinical samples got chosen depended on the availability of cryopreserved specimens, and the active tuberculosis cases were adults, whereas the controls were adolescents. An accuracy of approximately 90% (AUROC approximately 0.93) was reached by a classifier using the diverse GMM-specific repertoire, compared with around 70% accuracy when GEM motif frequencies were used. The smaller NN-distances were partly driven by shorter CDR3-alpha lengths in active tuberculosis patients, and the difference for TCR-beta did not reach statistical significance.

At study entry, a tuberculin skin test and the QuantiFERON-TB GOLD In-Tube IGRA were used to screen adolescents for latent tuberculosis infection. Unsorted cryopreserved PBMC were immunosequenced, covering on average approximately 100,000 T cells per clinical donor. Eleven high schools in the Worcester region of the Western Cape, South Africa, served as enrollment sites for adolescents aged 12 to 18 years. Some 10 M. tuberculosis-infected and ten uninfected adolescents were selected with matching for age and sex. PBMC from adolescents were isolated by density centrifugation from freshly drawn heparinized blood and then cryopreserved. TCR libraries were generated with the immunoSEQ multiplex PCR assay, using TCR-beta and/or TCR-alpha/delta assays for each sample. The Illumina high-throughput platform was used to sequence the amplified TCR libraries. In the source study's methods: Clustering and dimensionality reduction were performed using pairwise TCRdist distances among GMM-specific receptors from ex vivo sorted or in vitro expanded T cells. Each clinical repertoire received a mean NN-distance score, defined as the average TCRdist to the nearest 10% of tetramer-positive reference sequences. GEM TCR motif frequency was calculated as the fraction of unique TCRs that matched known GEM sequences by V/J usage and CDR3 length. Active tuberculosis was classified by linear discriminant analysis with leave-one-out cross-validation, implemented in scikit-learn. TCRdb re-hosts the immuneACCESS table, in-frame sequences only. Its copies lack some clones; in the studies checked, an unresolved V gene accounts for under half of them, and the cause for the rest is not known. The V and J calls and clone size come from that table; D and trimming were worked out from the DNA. Present in this sample are about 25,000 clones, nearly 97% of which were seen just once. More than 7.5% of the sample is held by the ten biggest clonotypes.

This clonotype was sampled from a donor between 5 and 29 years old with latent tuberculosis or without tuberculosis infection. Input material: PBMCs. The sequence is built from TRBV25-1 and TRBJ2-3, with an unclear D gene assignment. The nucleotide sequence reads as follows: TGTGCCAGCAGCAGACACGCCCTCACAGATACGCAGTATTTT. Translated, it reads CASSRHALTDTQYF.